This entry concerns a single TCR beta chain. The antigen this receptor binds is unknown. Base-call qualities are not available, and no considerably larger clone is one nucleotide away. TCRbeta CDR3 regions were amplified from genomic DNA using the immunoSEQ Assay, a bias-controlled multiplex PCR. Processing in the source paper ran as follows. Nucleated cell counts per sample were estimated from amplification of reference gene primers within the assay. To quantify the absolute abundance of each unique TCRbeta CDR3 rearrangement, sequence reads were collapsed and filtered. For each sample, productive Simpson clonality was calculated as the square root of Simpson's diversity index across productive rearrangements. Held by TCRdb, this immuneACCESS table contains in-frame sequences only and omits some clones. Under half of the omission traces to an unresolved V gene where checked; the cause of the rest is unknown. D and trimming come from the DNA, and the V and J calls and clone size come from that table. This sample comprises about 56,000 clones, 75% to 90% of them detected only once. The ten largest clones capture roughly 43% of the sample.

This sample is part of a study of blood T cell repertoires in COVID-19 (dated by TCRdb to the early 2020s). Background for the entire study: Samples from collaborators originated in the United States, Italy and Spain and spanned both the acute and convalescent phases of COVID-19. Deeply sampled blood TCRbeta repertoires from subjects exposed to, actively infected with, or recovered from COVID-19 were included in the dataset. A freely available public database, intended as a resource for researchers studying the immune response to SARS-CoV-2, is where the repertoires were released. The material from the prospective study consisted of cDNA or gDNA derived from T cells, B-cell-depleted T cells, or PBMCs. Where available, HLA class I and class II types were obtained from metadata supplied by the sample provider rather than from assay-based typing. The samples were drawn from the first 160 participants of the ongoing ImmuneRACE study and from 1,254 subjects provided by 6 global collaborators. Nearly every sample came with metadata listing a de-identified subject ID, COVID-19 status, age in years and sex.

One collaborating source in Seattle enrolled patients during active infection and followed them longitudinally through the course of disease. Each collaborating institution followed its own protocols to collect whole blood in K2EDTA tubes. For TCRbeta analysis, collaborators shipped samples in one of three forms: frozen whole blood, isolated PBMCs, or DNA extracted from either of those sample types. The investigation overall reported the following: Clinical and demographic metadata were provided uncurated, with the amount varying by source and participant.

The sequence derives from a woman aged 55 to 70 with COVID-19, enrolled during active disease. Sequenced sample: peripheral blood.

DNA sequence: TGTGCCAGCAGGCCCGCCCCGGGACTAGTGATCGGCGAGCAGTACTTC. This codes for CASRPAPGLVIGEQYF. The chain is assembled from TRBV27 and TRBJ2-7; TRBD2 matches 8 bases in the middle. Trimming takes 6 bases off V and 6 bases off J; junction bases not matched to a gene: 16. From the cysteine up to the phenylalanine, the CDR3 has a length of 16 residues. The CDR3 DNA has 48 bases and is translated from base 1. Reading the germline V gene (reference sequence) gives CDR1 MNHEY and CDR2 SMNVEV.